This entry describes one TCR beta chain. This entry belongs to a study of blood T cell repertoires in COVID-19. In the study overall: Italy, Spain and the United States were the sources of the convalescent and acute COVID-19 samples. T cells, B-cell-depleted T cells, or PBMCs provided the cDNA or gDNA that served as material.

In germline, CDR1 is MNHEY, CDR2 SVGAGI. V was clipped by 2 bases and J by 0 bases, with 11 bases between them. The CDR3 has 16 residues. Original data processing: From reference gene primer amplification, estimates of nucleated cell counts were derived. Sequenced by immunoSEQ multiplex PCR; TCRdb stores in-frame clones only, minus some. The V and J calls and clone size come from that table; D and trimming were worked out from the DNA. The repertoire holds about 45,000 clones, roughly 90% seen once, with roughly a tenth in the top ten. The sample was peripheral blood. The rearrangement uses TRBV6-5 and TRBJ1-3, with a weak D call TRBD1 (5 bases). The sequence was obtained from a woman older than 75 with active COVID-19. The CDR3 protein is CASSYSYDSSGNTIYF. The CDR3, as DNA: TGTGCCAGCAGTTACAGCTACGACAGCTCTGGAAACACCATATATTTT.